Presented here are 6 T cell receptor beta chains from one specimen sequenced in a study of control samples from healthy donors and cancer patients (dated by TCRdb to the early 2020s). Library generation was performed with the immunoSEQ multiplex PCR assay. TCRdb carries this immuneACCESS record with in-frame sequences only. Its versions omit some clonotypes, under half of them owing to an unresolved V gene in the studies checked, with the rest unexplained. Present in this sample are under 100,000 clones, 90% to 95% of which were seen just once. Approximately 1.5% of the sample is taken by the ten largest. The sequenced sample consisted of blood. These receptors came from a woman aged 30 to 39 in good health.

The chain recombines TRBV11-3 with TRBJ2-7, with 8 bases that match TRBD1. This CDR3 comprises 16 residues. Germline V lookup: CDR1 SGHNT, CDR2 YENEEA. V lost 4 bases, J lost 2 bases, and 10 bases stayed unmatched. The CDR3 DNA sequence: TGTGCCAGCAGCTCCCCAGGACAGGGCAATACCTACGAGCAGTACTTC. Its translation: CASSSPGQGNTYEQYF.

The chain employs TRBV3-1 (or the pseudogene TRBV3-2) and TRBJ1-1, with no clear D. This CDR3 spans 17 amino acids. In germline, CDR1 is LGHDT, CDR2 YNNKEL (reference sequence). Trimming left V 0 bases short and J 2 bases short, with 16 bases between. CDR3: CASSQDKRVGSNTEAFF. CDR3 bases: TGTGCCAGCAGCCAAGATAAACGGGTGGGCAGCAACACTGAAGCTTTCTTT.

The CDR3 protein is CASSGRASSYNEQFF. CDR3 DNA sequence: TGTGCCAGCAGTGGCCGGGCGAGCTCCTACAATGAGCAGTTCTTC. J is TRBJ2-1 and V is TRBV6-2 or TRBV6-3; no clear D gene. Germline CDR1 MNHEY, CDR2 SVGEGT. Trimming cost V 5 bases and J 0 bases, with 11 bases left between them. The length of the CDR3 is 15 residues.

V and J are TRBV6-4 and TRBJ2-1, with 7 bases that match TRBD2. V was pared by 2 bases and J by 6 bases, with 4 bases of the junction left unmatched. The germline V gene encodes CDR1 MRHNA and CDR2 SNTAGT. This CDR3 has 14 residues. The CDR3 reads CASSDVGGVNEQFF. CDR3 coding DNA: TGTGCCAGCAGTGACGTGGGGGGGGTCAATGAGCAGTTCTTC.

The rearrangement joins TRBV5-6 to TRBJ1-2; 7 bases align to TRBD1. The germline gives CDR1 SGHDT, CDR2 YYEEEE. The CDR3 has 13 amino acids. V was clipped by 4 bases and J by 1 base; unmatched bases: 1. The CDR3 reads CASSRQGNYGYTF. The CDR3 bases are TGTGCCAGCAGCCGACAGGGTAACTATGGCTACACCTTC.

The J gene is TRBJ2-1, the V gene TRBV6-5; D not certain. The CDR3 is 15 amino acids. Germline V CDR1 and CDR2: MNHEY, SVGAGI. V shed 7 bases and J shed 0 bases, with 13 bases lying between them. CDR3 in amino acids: CASTRRDSSYNEQFF. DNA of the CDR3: TGTGCCAGCACCCGAAGGGATAGCTCCTACAATGAGCAGTTCTTC.